This T cell receptor (beta chain) was sequenced in a study of T cell responses to AZD1222 COVID-19 vaccine. Whole-study results and caveats: Clonal diversity may have been underestimated in mostly white British donors.

Comment on this clone: As yet, its antigen is unknown.

Per the germline V gene, CDR1 is ENHRY and CDR2 is SYGVKD. The CDR3 has 16 amino acids. V shed 1 base and J shed 1 base, with 14 bases lying between them. Libraries were prepared by immunoSEQ multiplex PCR; TCRdb keeps only in-frame clonotypes and omits some of them. Counted here are 150,000 to 160,000 clones, about nine tenths occurring once; the ten biggest clones make up approximately 7%. Sequencing used peripheral blood, obtained after recovery from COVID-19. This chain links TRBV10-3 with TRBJ2-7; no clear D gene. This TCR was recovered from an adult who had recovered from COVID-19. The CDR3 is CAISEFRLLGSYEQYF. As DNA, the CDR3 is TGTGCCATCAGTGAGTTTAGGCTACTGGGGTCCTACGAGCAGTACTTC.